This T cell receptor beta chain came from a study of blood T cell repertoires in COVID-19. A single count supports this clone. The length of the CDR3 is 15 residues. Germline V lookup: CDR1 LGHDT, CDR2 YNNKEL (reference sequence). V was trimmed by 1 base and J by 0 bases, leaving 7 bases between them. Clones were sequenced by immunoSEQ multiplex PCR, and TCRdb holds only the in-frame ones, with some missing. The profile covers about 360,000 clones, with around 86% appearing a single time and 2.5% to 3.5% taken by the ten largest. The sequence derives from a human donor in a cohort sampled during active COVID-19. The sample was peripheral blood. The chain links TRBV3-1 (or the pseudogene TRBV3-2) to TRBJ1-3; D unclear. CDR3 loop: CASSQVGISGNTIYF. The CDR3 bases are TGTGCCAGCAGCCAAGTCGGGATCTCTGGAAACACCATATATTTT.